These 29 T cell receptor beta chains were sequenced from one sample in a study of T cells in women clearing cervical HPV infection. Method: immunoSEQ multiplex PCR; TCRdb's copy keeps in-frame clones and lacks some. The listing records 20,000 to 25,000 clones. The source material was blood buffy coat. These TCRs come from a woman aged 18 to 75 with a cervical HPV16 infection that either progressed to CIN3+ or cleared (not recorded which).

A note on this clone: The CDR3 extends 3 residues past the end of the read, so its final part is completed from the germline J gene. The chain links TRBV12-3 or TRBV12-4 to TRBJ1-6; D remains ambiguous. The CDR3 covers 16 residues. Trimming removed 6 bases from V and 0 bases from J, with 12 bases in between. CDR3 loop: CASSLGASSYNSPLHF. The DNA read from the CDR3 is TGTGCCAGCAGCCTTGGTGCTAGCTCCTATAATTCACCC.

On this clone: The CDR3 end lies 3 residues beyond the end of the read and is filled in from the germline J gene. This sequence joins TRBV5-1 and TRBJ2-1; TRBD2 matches at 13 bases. This CDR3 comprises 15 residues. CDR1 and CDR2 from the germline V gene are SGHRS and YFSETQ. The V gene end was trimmed by 3 bases and the J gene end by 8 bases; junction bases not matched to a gene: 5. CDR3 amino acids: CASSSGTSGNDEQFF. The CDR3 bases that were read are TGCGCCAGCAGCTCCGGGACTAGCGGGAACGATGAG.

Turning to this clone: The observed sequence ends 3 residues before the CDR3 terminus, with the missing tail filled in from the germline J gene. The chain carries TRBV14 and TRBJ2-2; D is undetermined. Trimming left V 1 base short and J 9 bases short, with 9 bases between. Germline V gene sequence: CDR1 SGHDN, CDR2 FVKESK. The CDR3 consists of 13 residues. CDR3 DNA (partial): TGTGCCAGCAGCCAAGGGCGGTACCGGGAG. Residues: CASSQGRYRE. The complete CDR3 sequence is CASSQGRYRELFF.

CDR3 region: CASSERQGRLSGYTF. The sequenced part of the CDR3 DNA is TGTGCCAGCAGTGAACGACAGGGAAGGTTAAGTGGC. The chain joins TRBV2 to TRBJ1-2; TRBD1 agrees at 7 bases. The read ends 3 residues early relative to the CDR3; the germline J gene fills the gap. From germline, CDR1 is SNHLY and CDR2 FYNNEI. The CDR3 runs 15 residues. Trimming removed 2 bases from V and 7 bases from J; junction bases left unmatched: 10.

On this clone: The missing CDR3 end, 3 residues past where the read stops, is filled in from the germline J gene. The J gene is TRBJ2-2, the V gene TRBV18; TRBD1 aligns across 9 bases. Trimming at V came to 5 bases and at J to 4 bases, leaving 5 bases not matched to a gene. CDR1 is KGHSH and CDR2 is LQKENI in the germline V gene. The CDR3 covers 15 residues. The CDR3 sequence is CASSVGQGITGELFF. The CDR3 bases that were read are TGTGCCAGCTCAGTGGGACAGGGTATCACCGGGGAG.

Turning to this clone: The read falls 3 residues short of the CDR3 end, and the missing part is taken from the germline J gene. This rearrangement joins TRBV19 to TRBJ2-5; TRBD2 aligns across 7 bases. Trimming took 5 bases from V and 2 from J; bases not matched to a gene: 8. This CDR3 region has 15 residues. Per germline, CDR1 LNHDA and CDR2 SQIVND (reference sequence). Incomplete CDR3 DNA: TGTGCCAGTAGTTTCCCGGGACTACTTCAAGAGACC. It specifies CASSFPGLLQET. The whole CDR3 is CASSFPGLLQETQYF.

Turning to this clone: Read data end 3 residues before the CDR3 end; the end is taken from the germline J gene. The chain links TRBV18 to TRBJ2-5; 7 bases fit TRBD1. In germline, CDR1 is KGHSH, CDR2 LQKENI. V lost 4 bases and J lost 1; bases outside the gene matches: 3. The CDR3 length is 14 residues. CDR3 region: CASSQTGLQETQYF. The sequenced part of the CDR3 DNA is TGTGCCAGCTCACAGACAGGGCTCCAAGAGACC.

As regards this clone: Sequencing ends 3 residues short of the CDR3 end; the germline J gene provides the rest. The chain joins TRBV13 to TRBJ2-5; the D gene is possibly TRBD2 (5 bases). The CDR3 contains 18 residues. Trimming pared 0 bases from V and 5 bases from J, leaving 22 bases between. Germline CDR1 is PRHDT and CDR2 is FYEKMQ (reference sequence). The CDR3 is CASSLGQRVGLRGETQYF. CDR3 DNA (partial): TGTGCCAGCAGCTTAGGCCAGAGAGTGGGTCTGAGAGGGGAGACC.

With regard to this clone: The CDR3 end falls 3 residues outside the read, so it is completed with the germline J gene. The V gene is TRBV30, the J gene TRBJ2-7; D not certain. CDR3 length equals 11 residues. Trimming shortened V by 3 bases and J by 6 bases, and 9 bases separated the two germline ends. Germline V lookup: CDR1 GTSNPN, CDR2 SVGIG (reference sequence). CDR3 sequence: CAWSKRAEQYF. The CDR3 bases that were read are TGTGCCTGGAGCAAACGAGCCGAG. The variable domain in full, completed from reference TRBV30 and TRBJ2-7, reads SQTIHQWPATLVQPVGSPLSLECTVEGTSNPNLYWYRQAAGRGLQLLFYSVGIGQISSEVPQNLSASRPQDRQFILSSKKLLLSDSGFYLCAWSKRAEQYFGPGTRLTVT.

The CDR3 DNA, read in part, is TGCAGTGCCCCGAGAGTTGGGCAGGGTCAGCCC. Translating it yields CSAPRVGQGQP. Given in full, the CDR3 is CSAPRVGQGQPQHF. V is TRBV20-1 and J is TRBJ1-5; D is possibly TRBD1 (5 bases). The read terminates 3 residues before the CDR3 end, so the remaining end is supplied by the germline J gene. The CDR3 has 14 amino acids. Germline V gene sequence: CDR1 DFQATT, CDR2 SNEGSKA (reference sequence). Trimming stripped 6 bases from V and 6 bases from J, with 18 bases between.

To note about this clone: Sequencing ends 3 residues short of the CDR3 end; the germline J gene provides the rest. The V and J genes are TRBV6-1 and TRBJ1-4; weak D call: TRBD1 (5 bases). V was trimmed by 0 bases and J by 0 bases, leaving 11 bases between them. CDR3 length: 17 amino acids. Germline-derived CDR1 and CDR2 are MNHNS and SASEGT. The CDR3 here is CASSEARGGATNEKLFF. Partial CDR3 DNA: TGTGCCAGCAGTGAAGCGCGGGGGGGAGCAACTAATGAAAAA.

This chain's CDR3 is CASSLNSGTGGGGYTF. The sequenced CDR3 bases are TGTGCCAGCAGCCTCAATTCCGGGACAGGGGGCGGTGGC. The chain couples TRBV7-8 to TRBJ1-2; TRBD1 aligns across 12 bases. The CDR3 is cut off 3 residues early in the read; its end comes from the germline J gene. V lost 5 bases to trimming and J lost 7 bases; unmatched junction nucleotides: 11. CDR3 length: 16 amino acids. Germline values: CDR1 SGHVS, CDR2 FQNEAQ. Complete variable domain (other parts from reference TRBV7-8 and TRBJ1-2): GAGVSQSPRYKVAKRGQDVALRCDPISGHVSLFWYQQALGQGPEFLTYFQNEAQLDKSGLPSDRFFAERPEGSVSTLKIQRTQQEDSAVYLCASSLNSGTGGGGYTFGSGTRLTVV.

For this clone: The read finishes 3 residues shy of the CDR3 end, and the germline J gene is used to complete it. The genes are TRBV19 and TRBJ1-5; a weak D match, TRBD1 (5 bases). Between the trimmed V and J ends, which lost 7 bases and 4 bases, there was a span of 11 bases. The CDR3 has 13 residues. Germline CDR1 reads LNHDA; CDR2 reads SQIVND (reference sequence). CDR3: CASNTQANQPQHF. The CDR3 bases that were read are TGTGCCAGTAATACACAGGCGAATCAGCCC.

A remark on this clone: The read comes to an end 3 residues before the CDR3 does, leaving the germline J gene to fill in the end. The chain combines TRBV18 with TRBJ1-2; D is ambiguous. The CDR3 runs 14 residues. Germline CDR1 and CDR2: KGHSH and LQKENI. This chain's CDR3 is CASSPLGNGNDYTF. Incomplete CDR3 DNA: TGTGCCAGCTCACCCCTGGGCAATGGAAACGAC.

On this clone itself: From the germline J gene comes the end of the CDR3, since the read stops 3 residues before it. The chain links TRBV19 to TRBJ2-1, with D possibly being TRBD1 (5 bases). CDR1 and CDR2 from the germline V gene are LNHDA and SQIVND (reference sequence). The CDR3 consists of 16 residues. The V end was cut by 4 bases, the J end by 0 bases, with 13 bases between. CDR3 DNA (partial): TGTGCCAGTAGTAACAGGAGATTCAGCTCCTACAATGAG. Translating gives CASSNRRFSSYNE. The full CDR3 protein is CASSNRRFSSYNEQFF.

With regard to this clone: The read is 3 residues too short to cover the CDR3 end, so that end is filled in from the germline J gene. This rearrangement joins TRBV6-1 to TRBJ2-7, with 8 nucleotides matching TRBD1. The CDR3 extends over 14 amino acids. V was clipped by 8 bases and J by 4 bases; unmatched bases: 10. Germline loops: CDR1 MNHNS, CDR2 SASEGT. The CDR3: CASRAEQGVYEQYF. The sequenced CDR3 bases are TGTGCCAGCCGTGCGGAACAGGGGGTTTACGAG.

The covered CDR3 bases are TGTGCCAGCAGCTTGGGCCGTGGCAGACTCTACGAG. Amino acids: CASSLGRGRLYE. The CDR3 as a whole reads CASSLGRGRLYEQYF. V gene TRBV5-6 combines with J gene TRBJ2-7; D is uncertain. Sequencing ends 3 residues short of the CDR3 end; the germline J gene provides the rest. V lost 0 bases and J lost 3, with 13 bases in between. The CDR3 length is 15 residues. From germline, CDR1 is SGHDT and CDR2 YYEEEE.

As for this clone: Read data end 3 residues before the CDR3 end; the end is taken from the germline J gene. This chain uses TRBV14 with TRBJ1-3; a possible D gene is TRBD1 (5 bases). CDR1 is SGHDN and CDR2 is FVKESK in the germline V gene. V was pared by 4 bases and J by 1 base, with 8 bases between. This CDR3 comprises 14 residues. The CDR3 sequence: CASSRGGSGNTIYF. The CDR3 DNA, read in part, is TGTGCCAGCAGCCGTGGGGGGTCTGGAAACACC.

About this clone itself: The read ends 3 residues before the CDR3 terminus; that terminus is restored from the germline J gene. The J gene is TRBJ1-2, the V gene TRBV19; tentative D call: TRBD1 (6 bases). The V gene lost 10 bases and the J gene lost 4 bases, with 19 bases spanning the gap. This CDR3 contains 14 residues. From germline, CDR1 is LNHDA and CDR2 SQIVND (reference sequence). The DNA read from the CDR3 is TGTGCCACCCTACCAGGGGCAGTCGGCTATGGC. Translation: CATLPGAVGYG. From start to end, the CDR3 is CATLPGAVGYGYTF.

Regarding this clone: The read halts 3 residues ahead of the CDR3 end, with the missing end drawn from the germline J gene. The chain combines TRBV23-1 with TRBJ2-1; 8 bases match TRBD1. TRBV23-1 counts as an open reading frame of uncertain function. The V and J ends lost 0 bases and 6 bases, in that order; junction bases with no gene match: 4. This CDR3 has 15 amino acids. CDR3 DNA (partial): TGCGCCAGCAGTCAATCCAGGGGGCTTTGCAATGAG. Translating it yields CASSQSRGLCNE. The full CDR3 sequence reads CASSQSRGLCNEQFF.

On this clone itself: The missing CDR3 end, 3 residues past where the read stops, is filled in from the germline J gene. V is TRBV6-1 and J is TRBJ2-7, with D hard to call. The V gene lost 3 bases and the J gene lost 2 bases, with 2 bases spanning the gap. The CDR3 runs to 11 residues. The V gene's germline CDR1 is MNHNS and CDR2 SASEGT. The CDR3 sequence: CASSDAYEQYF. The sequenced part of the CDR3 DNA is TGTGCCAGCAGTGACGCCTACGAG.

To note about this clone: The CDR3 end is not reached by the read, which stops 3 residues before it; the germline J gene fills it in. V is TRBV19 and J is TRBJ2-3; tentative D call: TRBD1 (5 bases). Germline V CDR1 and CDR2: LNHDA, SQIVND (reference sequence). The CDR3 sequence is 13 residues long. The CDR3: CASSIGQYRAQYF. The part of the CDR3 DNA that was read is TGTGCCAGTAGTATAGGACAGTACCGGGCG. Looking up the rest from reference TRBV19 and TRBJ2-3 gives the full variable domain: DGGITQSPKYLFRKEGQNVTLSCEQNLNHDAMYWYRQDPGQGLRLIYYSQIVNDFQKGDIAEGYSVSREKKESFPLTVTSAQKNPTAFYLCASSIGQYRAQYFGPGTRLTVL.

A word on this clone: The read ends 3 residues shy of where the CDR3 ends; the end is completed using the germline J gene. The chain carries TRBV2 and TRBJ2-7; 7 bases are a match to TRBD2. The junction had 11 bases not matched to a gene; V was cut back by 6 bases and J by 6 bases. Germline V lookup: CDR1 SNHLY, CDR2 FYNNEI. The CDR3 length is 14 residues. CDR3 bases read: TGTGCCAGCAGAGTCGCCGGACTAGGTGGCGAG. It translates to CASRVAGLGGE. The entire CDR3 protein reads CASRVAGLGGEQYF. The whole variable domain, remainder taken from reference TRBV2 and TRBJ2-7, is EPEVTQTPSHQVTQMGQEVILRCVPISNHLYFYWYRQILGQKVEFLVSFYNNEISEKSEIFDDQFSVERPDGSNFTLKIRSTKLEDSAMYFCASRVAGLGGEQYFGPGTRLTVT.

A word on this clone: The read falls 3 residues short of the CDR3 end, and the missing part is taken from the germline J gene. The chain joins TRBV11-3 to TRBJ2-7, with D possibly matching TRBD1 (6 bases). The CDR3 length is 14 residues. V lost 3 bases and J lost 2, with 11 bases in between. Germline lookup yields CDR1 SGHNT and CDR2 YENEEA. CDR3 protein: CASSFSGQAYEQYF. The CDR3 DNA, read in part, is TGTGCCAGCAGCTTTTCGGGACAAGCCTACGAG.

The CDR3 is CASSFGGSGKNIQYF. The part of the CDR3 DNA that was read is TGTGCCAGCAGCTTCGGGGGATCGGGCAAAAACATT. The genes are TRBV7-9 and TRBJ2-4, with D tentatively TRBD2 (6 bases). The read finishes 3 residues shy of the CDR3 end, and the germline J gene is used to complete it. V was trimmed by 3 bases and J by 3 bases, leaving 12 bases between them. The germline gives CDR1 SEHNR, CDR2 FQNEAQ (reference sequence). This CDR3 has 15 amino acids.

Comment on this clone: The sequenced fragment ends 3 residues before the CDR3 boundary, so the rest is inferred from the germline J gene. V is TRBV20-1 and J is TRBJ2-5, with TRBD2 identical over 10 bases. The CDR3 runs 14 residues. The junction had 6 bases not matched to a gene; V was cut back by 3 bases and J by 5 bases. Per the germline V gene, CDR1 is DFQATT and CDR2 is SNEGSKA (reference sequence). The CDR3 bases that were read are TGCAGTGCTAGGAGCTCTAGCGGGAGTGAGACC. This translates into CSARSSSGSET. The whole CDR3 sequence is CSARSSSGSETQYF.

About this clone: The DNA ends 3 residues before the CDR3 does, and the rest of the CDR3 is filled in from the germline J gene. V usage is TRBV2 and J usage is TRBJ1-3, with D hard to call. This CDR3 has 15 residues. V was cut by 3 bases and J by 0 bases, with 9 bases left in between. Germline assignment: CDR1 SNHLY and CDR2 FYNNEI. This chain's CDR3 is CASSERRNSGNTIYF. The sequenced part of the CDR3 DNA is TGTGCCAGCAGTGAGAGGCGGAACTCTGGAAACACC. Combining the CDR3 with reference TRBV2 and TRBJ1-3 gives the whole variable domain EPEVTQTPSHQVTQMGQEVILRCVPISNHLYFYWYRQILGQKVEFLVSFYNNEISEKSEIFDDQFSVERPDGSNFTLKIRSTKLEDSAMYFCASSERRNSGNTIYFGEGSWLTVV.

Points on this clone: The read finishes 3 residues shy of the CDR3 end, and the germline J gene is used to complete it. The chain recombines TRBV18 with TRBJ2-3; 9 positions match TRBD2. The CDR3 contains 14 residues. In germline, CDR1 is KGHSH, CDR2 LQKENI. CDR3 sequence: CASSQGLAQETQYF. The covered CDR3 bases are TGTGCCAGCTCACAAGGACTAGCGCAAGAGACG.

Of note for this clone: The junction departs from the called germline gene at one end, perhaps through a read error. The covered CDR3 bases are TGTGCTAGCAGCTTAGGTCCACAGGGGGCTGGGGCCAACGTG. It encodes CASSLGPQGAGANV. The whole CDR3 reads CASSLGPQGAGANVLFF. The chain joins TRBV7-7 to TRBJ2-2; 9 nucleotides align to TRBD1. The CDR3 end falls 3 residues outside the read, so it is completed with the germline J gene. Germline-derived CDR1 and CDR2 are SSHAT and FNYEAQ (reference sequence). The CDR3 length is 17 residues.